The subject of this entry is one TCR beta chain. This specimen comes from a study of blood T cell repertoires in COVID-19. Study-wide background: There were acute and convalescent COVID-19 samples, and they came from the United States, Italy and Spain. PBMCs, B-cell-depleted T cells, or T cells were the source of the cDNA or gDNA that made up the material.

Germline V lookup: CDR1 ENHRY, CDR2 SYGVKD. The V end was cut by 3 bases, the J end by 4 bases, with 24 bases between. CDR3 size: 18 residues. Using immunoSEQ multiplex PCR, the repertoire was profiled, and TCRdb retains in-frame clones only, with some absent. The sample shows tens of thousands of clones, roughly 90% of them seen only once. The sample comprised peripheral blood. The chain carries TRBV10-3 and TRBJ1-1, with D possibly matching TRBD1 (6 bases). This receptor was identified in a man aged 70 or older with acute or convalescent COVID-19. The CDR3 nucleotides read TGTGCCATCAGTGATAGCGCAGGTCAGGGGCCCGCTGGCACTGAAGCTTTCTTT. It yields the protein CAISDSAGQGPAGTEAFF.